The 30 T cell receptor beta chains below all came from one sample that was sequenced in a study of cytomegalovirus exposure and HLA in healthy donors. Researchers ran the PCR with 60 Vbeta and 13 Jbeta primers. This table comes from immunoSEQ multiplex PCR, and its TCRdb copy is limited to in-frame clones, with some not included. The profile covers a few hundred thousand clones, with 75% to 80% appearing a single time and 1.5% to 2% taken by the ten largest. What was sequenced was PBMCs. These receptors were obtained from a man aged 18-30 years in good health and CMV-seronegative.

This clone was picked up a small number of times. The rearrangement links TRBV28 to TRBJ2-5; 9 nucleotides match TRBD1. The CDR3 has 16 amino acids. From germline, CDR1 is MDHEN and CDR2 SYDVKM. The junction had 10 bases not matched to a gene; V was cut back by 4 bases and J by 4 bases. CDR3: CASSSRTGVRGETQYF. CDR3 coding DNA: TGTGCCAGCAGTTCGAGGACAGGGGTGAGGGGAGAGACCCAGTACTTC.

The chain carries TRBV9 and TRBJ2-1, with 7 bases that match TRBD1. With V trimmed by 0 bases and J by 5 bases, 2 bases remained unmatched. This CDR3 has 14 amino acids. Looked up from germline, CDR1 is SGDLS and CDR2 is YYNGEE. CDR3 in DNA: TGTGCCAGCAGCGTAGTTGACAGGGACAATGAGCAGTTCTTC. It yields the protein CASSVVDRDNEQFF.

The rearrangement joins TRBV27 to TRBJ1-5, with a weak D call TRBD1 (5 bases). Trimming took off 3 bases at V and 7 bases at J, with 19 bases between the two ends. The CDR3 extends over 16 amino acids. Germline V CDR1 and CDR2: MNHEY, SMNVEV (reference sequence). CDR3 DNA sequence: TGTGCCAGCAGTTTTGGGGGGAAGGGGATCGGGCAGCCCCAGCATTTT. Its protein product is CASSFGGKGIGQPQHF.

V is TRBV5-4 and J is TRBJ2-3; 13 bases match TRBD2. Per germline, CDR1 SGHNT and CDR2 YYREEE (reference sequence). With 4 bases clipped from V and 1 base from J, the junction kept 9 bases outside the gene matches. The CDR3 runs 18 residues. The CDR3 protein is CASSTPGLAGYRTDTQYF. The CDR3 DNA follows: TGTGCCAGCAGCACCCCGGGACTAGCGGGGTATCGCACAGATACGCAGTATTTT.

This chain uses TRBV6-5 with TRBJ1-2; 10 bases line up with TRBD1. Trimming removed 6 bases from V and 0 bases from J; junction bases left unmatched: 4. The CDR3 covers 15 residues. Per the germline V gene, CDR1 is MNHEY and CDR2 is SVGAGI. DNA for the CDR3: TGTGCCAGCAGGGGGACAGGGGATCCTAACTATGGCTACACCTTC. Translated, it gives CASRGTGDPNYGYTF.

This chain links TRBV27 with TRBJ2-5; 7 bases are a match to TRBD1. The CDR3 is 13 amino acids. The trim removed 4 bases at V and 5 bases at J, leaving 4 bases unmatched. CDR1 and CDR2 from the germline V gene are MNHEY and SMNVEV (reference sequence). The CDR3 protein is CASSSSDRETQYF. The DNA of the CDR3 is TGTGCCAGCAGTTCATCGGACAGGGAGACCCAGTACTTC.

The rearrangement joins TRBV19 to TRBJ2-3; 7 nucleotides match TRBD1. The CDR3 spans 12 residues. Trimming at V came to 11 bases and at J to 6 bases, leaving 8 bases not matched to a gene. In germline, CDR1 is LNHDA, CDR2 SQIVND (reference sequence). CDR3 residues: CAGDRVNDTQYF. In nucleotides, the CDR3 is TGTGCCGGTGACAGGGTCAACGATACGCAGTATTTT.

The chain employs TRBV15 and TRBJ2-2; D is unresolved. Germline V gene data show CDR1 as LNHNV and CDR2 as YYDKDF (reference sequence). This CDR3 has 13 residues. Trimming cost V 3 bases and J 3 bases, with 5 bases left between them. DNA of the CDR3: TGTGCCACCAGCAGCACTTACACCGGGGAGCTGTTTTTT. Its translation is CATSSTYTGELFF.

The CDR3 sequence: CASSSPSGTGTYEQYF. The CDR3 nucleotides read TGTGCCAGCAGCTCCCCGTCGGGGACAGGGACCTACGAGCAGTACTTC. The chain employs TRBV12-1 and TRBJ2-7; the D call of TRBD1 is as the table states it, not checked on the DNA. TRBV12-1 is deemed a pseudogene. The CDR3 has 16 amino acids.

The rearrangement links TRBV7-2 to TRBJ2-3, with D perhaps TRBD2 (6 bases). The length of the CDR3 is 16 residues. With 5 bases removed from V and 2 bases from J, the gap between germline ends came to 17 bases. Germline V gives CDR1 SGHTA, CDR2 FQGNSA. CDR3 coding DNA: TGTGCCAGCAGCACCCAACCGGGACTCACCACAGATACGCAGTATTTT. Amino acid sequence: CASSTQPGLTTDTQYF.

The chain carries TRBV10-2 and TRBJ1-1; a weak D match, TRBD1 (6 bases). The CDR3 has 13 residues. V shed 6 bases and J shed 0 bases, with 8 bases lying between them. CDR1 is WSHSY, CDR2 SAAADI, per germline. CDR3 in amino acids: CASRGTMNTEAFF. CDR3 DNA: TGCGCCAGCAGGGGGACAATGAACACTGAAGCTTTCTTT.

This chain links TRBV4-1 with TRBJ2-5; TRBD1 agrees at 7 bases. The CDR3 has 17 residues. With 0 bases clipped from V and 4 bases from J, the junction kept 11 bases outside the gene matches. Germline CDR1 MGHRA, CDR2 YSYEKL. CDR3 sequence (DNA): TGCGCCAGCAGCCAAGAAGGGGTCAGGGGGAGCGGAGAGACCCAGTACTTC. This codes for CASSQEGVRGSGETQYF.

The chain has TRBV28 and TRBJ1-2, with 8 bases fitting TRBD1. CDR1 and CDR2 from the germline V gene are MDHEN and SYDVKM. The CDR3 covers 15 residues. With 4 bases clipped from V and 7 bases from J, the junction kept 11 bases outside the gene matches. The CDR3 nucleotides are TGTGCCAGCAGTTCTTCAGGGGGCGTGACGGGTGGCTACACCTTC. It yields the protein CASSSSGGVTGGYTF.

This sequence joins TRBV5-4 and TRBJ2-3; TRBD1 matches 11 bases. V lost 4 bases, J lost 2 bases, and 9 bases stayed unmatched. CDR1 is SGHNT, CDR2 YYREEE, per germline (reference sequence). This CDR3 is 17 amino acids long. As DNA, the CDR3 is TGTGCCAGCAGCAGGACCGGGACAGGGGGAATCACAGATACGCAGTATTTT. Its translation: CASSRTGTGGITDTQYF.

The chain couples TRBV10-3 to TRBJ2-7; D may be TRBD2 (6 bases). This CDR3 has 12 amino acids. V was shortened by 11 bases and J by 3 bases, with 14 bases between the two germline ends. Germline V gene sequence: CDR1 ENHRY, CDR2 SYGVKD. CDR3 in amino acids: CAVGGSDYEQYF. In DNA form, the CDR3 reads TGTGCCGTTGGAGGGAGCGACTACGAGCAGTACTTC.

V is TRBV2 and J is TRBJ2-1; TRBD2 might be the D (6 bases). The germline V gene has CDR1 SNHLY and CDR2 FYNNEI. This CDR3 is 13 amino acids long. V lost 4 bases, J lost 7 bases, and 11 bases lay in between. The CDR3 DNA reads TGTGCCAGCAGTGGCCTAGCGAAGAATGAGCAGTTCTTC. This encodes CASSGLAKNEQFF.

This chain joins TRBV27 and TRBJ2-5, with D possibly being TRBD2 (6 bases). The CDR3 runs 13 residues. CDR1 and CDR2 from the germline V gene are MNHEY and SMNVEV (reference sequence). V was clipped by 11 bases and J by 3 bases, with 16 bases between them. The CDR3 region has the DNA TGTGCCTCCCGGTTTTGGGGGGAAGAGACCCAGTACTTC. This encodes CASRFWGEETQYF.

The J gene is TRBJ1-5, the V gene TRBV27; D is possibly TRBD1 (6 bases). Trimming shortened V by 5 bases and J by 7 bases, and 12 bases separated the two germline ends. Per germline, CDR1 MNHEY and CDR2 SMNVEV (reference sequence). The CDR3 covers 13 residues. CDR3 in amino acids: CASSVLTGQPQHF. CDR3 nucleotide sequence: TGTGCCAGCAGTGTTCTGACAGGCCAGCCCCAGCATTTT.

The rearrangement uses TRBV2 and TRBJ2-3; TRBD2 aligns across 8 bases. Germline assignment: CDR1 SNHLY and CDR2 FYNNEI. The CDR3 consists of 18 residues. Trimming removed 4 bases from V and 4 bases from J; junction bases left unmatched: 16. The DNA of the CDR3 is TGTGCCAGCAGTGTACAACGGCCGACGGGAGGGCTCGCAGATACGCAGTATTTT. It is translated as CASSVQRPTGGLADTQYF.

The V gene is TRBV7-2, the J gene TRBJ2-3; TRBD2 agrees at 14 bases. Germline V lookup: CDR1 SGHTA, CDR2 FQGNSA. CDR3 length: 16 residues. The V gene end was trimmed by 1 base and the J gene end by 4 bases; junction bases not matched to a gene: 1. The CDR3: CASSLGLAGGPDTQYF. DNA for the CDR3: TGTGCCAGCAGCTTAGGACTAGCGGGAGGGCCAGATACGCAGTATTTT.

This chain's CDR3 is CASSYGGGTGYTF. The DNA of the CDR3 is TGTGCCAGCAGCTACGGGGGTGGAACTGGCTACACCTTC. V is TRBV6-1 and J is TRBJ1-2; tentative D call: TRBD1 (5 bases). V was shortened by 6 bases and J by 7 bases, with 15 bases between the two germline ends. The CDR3 is 13 amino acids. The germline CDR1 and CDR2 sequences are MNHNS and SASEGT.

The rearrangement joins TRBV30 to TRBJ2-7; the D gene is possibly TRBD2 (5 bases). Germline values: CDR1 GTSNPN, CDR2 SVGIG (reference sequence). Trimming took off 5 bases at V and 4 bases at J, with 15 bases between the two ends. The CDR3 consists of 13 residues. CDR3 coding DNA: TGTGCCTGGTCTGCCGGGGTAACGTACGAGCAGTACTTC. Translation: CAWSAGVTYEQYF. Filled out from reference TRBV30 and TRBJ2-7, the complete variable domain reads SQTIHQWPATLVQPVGSPLSLECTVEGTSNPNLYWYRQAAGRGLQLLFYSVGIGQISSEVPQNLSASRPQDRQFILSSKKLLLSDSGFYLCAWSAGVTYEQYFGPGTRLTVT.

The CDR3 DNA follows: TGTGCCAGCTCAGGTTTTAGCGGGAGCGTCCAAGAGACCCAGTACTTC. Its translation is CASSGFSGSVQETQYF. The chain combines TRBV18 with TRBJ2-5; TRBD2 matches at 9 bases. V lost 5 bases and J lost 1; bases outside the gene matches: 8. Germline values: CDR1 KGHSH, CDR2 LQKENI. This CDR3 contains 16 residues.

This clone was seen more than once but under ten times. The CDR3 DNA follows: TGTGCCAGTCGAATAGCGGGAGTAGAGGCAGATACGCAGTATTTT. This codes for CASRIAGVEADTQYF. The J gene is TRBJ2-3, the V gene TRBV19, with TRBD2 matching 9 bases. Germline assignment: CDR1 LNHDA and CDR2 SQIVND (reference sequence). The length of the CDR3 is 15 residues. V trimming: 8 bases; J trimming: 4 bases; junction bases outside the gene matches: 10.

The chain combines TRBV10-3 with TRBJ2-7, with 12 nucleotides matching TRBD1. V was clipped by 7 bases and J by 5 bases; unmatched bases: 6. From germline, CDR1 is ENHRY and CDR2 SYGVKD. The CDR3 contains 14 residues. The CDR3: CAIKGTGGQNEQYF. CDR3 nucleotide sequence: TGTGCCATCAAAGGGACAGGGGGCCAGAACGAGCAGTACTTC.

The CDR3 loop is CASKREGEQFF. The CDR3 DNA is TGTGCCAGCAAAAGAGAGGGTGAGCAGTTCTTC. This chain connects TRBV7-2 to TRBJ2-1; TRBD2 might be the D (5 bases). CDR1 is SGHTA, CDR2 FQGNSA, per germline. V was shortened by 7 bases and J by 9 bases, with 10 bases between the two germline ends. The CDR3 runs 11 residues.

This clone was counted between two and nine times. The rearrangement uses TRBV2 and TRBJ2-7; 7 nucleotides line up with TRBD1. The CDR3 totals 13 residues. CDR1 is SNHLY, CDR2 FYNNEI, per germline. J lost 2 bases, V lost 7 bases, and 5 bases had no gene match. CDR3 DNA: TGTGCCAGCATAGGAGACAGGGCCTACGAGCAGTACTTC. Its protein product is CASIGDRAYEQYF.

This chain joins TRBV10-3 and TRBJ2-7, with D tentatively TRBD1 (5 bases). V gave up 0 bases and J gave up 2 bases, with 26 bases separating them. Germline loops: CDR1 ENHRY, CDR2 SYGVKD. The CDR3 runs 20 residues. CDR3 in amino acids: CAISESLAAGSISGAYEQYF. The CDR3 DNA reads as TGTGCCATCAGTGAGTCGCTTGCGGCAGGGTCTATCTCCGGAGCCTACGAGCAGTACTTC.

The J gene is TRBJ2-5, the V gene TRBV28, with 8 bases identical to TRBD2. CDR1 MDHEN and CDR2 SYDVKM come from the germline V gene. The CDR3 runs 14 residues. Trimming cost V 2 bases and J 4 bases; bases outside gene matches: 3. DNA for the CDR3: TGTGCCAGCAGTTTAGCGGGAGGACGAGAGACCCAGTACTTC. It encodes CASSLAGGRETQYF.

V usage is TRBV18 and J usage is TRBJ2-2; D is ambiguous. The V and J ends lost 0 bases and 9 bases respectively, with 5 bases between them. The CDR3 is made up of 12 amino acids. Germline-derived CDR1 and CDR2 are KGHSH and LQKENI. The CDR3: CASSPPERELFF. Here the CDR3 DNA reads TGTGCCAGCTCACCACCGGAGAGGGAGCTGTTTTTT.